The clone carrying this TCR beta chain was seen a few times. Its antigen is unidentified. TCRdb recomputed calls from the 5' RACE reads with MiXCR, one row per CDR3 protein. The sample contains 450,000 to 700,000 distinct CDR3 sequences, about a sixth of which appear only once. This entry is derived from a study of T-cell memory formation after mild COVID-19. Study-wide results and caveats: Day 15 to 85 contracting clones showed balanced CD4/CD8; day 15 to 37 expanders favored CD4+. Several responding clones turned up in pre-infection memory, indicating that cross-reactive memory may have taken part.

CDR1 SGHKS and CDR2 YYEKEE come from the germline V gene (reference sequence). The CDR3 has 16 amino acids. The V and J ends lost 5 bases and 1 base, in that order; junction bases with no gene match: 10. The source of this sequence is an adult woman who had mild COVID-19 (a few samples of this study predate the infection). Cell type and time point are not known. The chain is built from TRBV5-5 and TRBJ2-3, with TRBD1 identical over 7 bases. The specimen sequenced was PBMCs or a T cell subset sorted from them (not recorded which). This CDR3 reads CASSQVQGEGTDTQYF. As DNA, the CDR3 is TGTGCCAGCAGTCAGGTCCAGGGGGAAGGCACAGATACGCAGTATTTT. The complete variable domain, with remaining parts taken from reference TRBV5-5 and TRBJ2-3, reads DAGVTQSPTHLIKTRGQQVTLRCSPISGHKSVSWYQQVLGQGPQFIFQYYEKEERGRGNFPDRFSARQFPNYSSELNVNALLLGDSALYLCASSQVQGEGTDTQYFGPGTRLTVL.